This T cell receptor beta chain was documented in a study of blood T cell repertoires in COVID-19. On the study more broadly: The United States, Italy and Spain provided the acute and convalescent COVID-19 samples. Sample material is recorded as cDNA or gDNA derived from T cells, B-cell-depleted T cells, or PBMCs.

Under the authors' procedure: Reference gene primer amplification gave estimated nucleated cell counts. Clones were sequenced by immunoSEQ multiplex PCR, and TCRdb holds only the in-frame ones, with some missing. That table furnishes V, J and clone size, whereas the DNA furnished D and trimming. The sample yields about 39,000 clones, approximately 80% seen once. The CDR3 sequence is 16 residues long. Trimming shortened V by 3 bases and J by 0 bases, and 12 bases separated the two germline ends. The germline V gene has CDR1 SGHVS and CDR2 FQNEAQ. The rearrangement links TRBV7-8 to TRBJ1-5; the D gene is possibly TRBD1 (6 bases). Sequencing was performed on peripheral blood. The sequence was obtained from a man in his forties or fifties with active or convalescent COVID-19. CDR3 in amino acids: CASSLDSWNSNQPQHF. The DNA of the CDR3 is TGTGCCAGCAGCTTGGACAGTTGGAATAGCAATCAGCCCCAGCATTTT.